This T cell receptor beta chain was sequenced in a study of T cell clonotyping in hematopoietic cell transplantation. Data came from immunoSEQ multiplex PCR; TCRdb stores just in-frame clones and leaves some out. The sample records some 15,000 clones, around 60% being singletons. Blood collection times were about day -28 and days 30, 100, 180 posttransplant. This clone was seen only a few times. Germline loops: CDR1 MDHEN, CDR2 SYDVKM. Trimming took 3 bases from V and 4 from J, leaving 7 bases between them. The CDR3 sequence is 12 residues long. The chain joins TRBV28 to TRBJ2-7, with D uncertain. Sequencing used PBMCs, obtained 30 days after allogeneic stem cell transplant. The sequence came from a male patient in his 50s who had an allogeneic stem cell transplant from an unrelated donor, so T cells may come from the graft donor. Some clones in this sample may be carry-over from other donors' samples. This CDR3 reads CASSFGRYEQYF. In nucleotides, the CDR3 is TGTGCCAGCAGTTTTGGTCGGTACGAGCAGTACTTC. Together with reference TRBV28 and TRBJ2-7, the CDR3 gives the full variable domain: DVKVTQSSRYLVKRTGEKVFLECVQDMDHENMFWYRQDPGLGLRLIYFSYDVKMKEKGDIPEGYSVSREKKERFSLILESASTNQTSMYLCASSFGRYEQYFGPGTRLTVT.